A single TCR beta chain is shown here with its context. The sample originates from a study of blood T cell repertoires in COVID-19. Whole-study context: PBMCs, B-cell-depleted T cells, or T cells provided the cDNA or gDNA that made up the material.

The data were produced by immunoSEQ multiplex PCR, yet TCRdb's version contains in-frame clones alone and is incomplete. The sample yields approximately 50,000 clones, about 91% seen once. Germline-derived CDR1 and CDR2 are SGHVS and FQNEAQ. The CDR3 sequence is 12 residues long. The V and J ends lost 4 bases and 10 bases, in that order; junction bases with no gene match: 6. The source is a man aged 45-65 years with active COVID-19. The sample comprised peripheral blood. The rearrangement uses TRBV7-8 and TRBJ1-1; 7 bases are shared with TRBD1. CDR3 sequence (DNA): TGTGCCAGCAGCTCCACTGCAGGGGGAGCTTTCTTT. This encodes CASSSTAGGAFF.